This is a list of T cell receptor beta chains from one sample in a study of CXCR3-negative and CXCR3-positive naive CD8 T cells. TCRdb reprocessed the 5' RACE reads and reports one entry per CDR3 protein, with no DNA. This table lists about 63,000 distinct CDR3 sequences. The sequencing input was naive CXCR3+ CD8+ T cells from blood. These receptors originate from a human donor in good health. Some clones in this sample may be carry-over from other donors' samples. The CDR3 runs from the conserved cysteine through the conserved F or W. Size tells how often a clone was seen (once, few, many) or the class of an expanded clone, and some rows leave it out.

size	V	J	CDR3
-	TRBV29-1	TRBJ2-2	CSVLTGAGELFF
-	TRBV7-6	TRBJ1-1	CASSPGRGNTEAFF
-	TRBV29-1	TRBJ2-7	CSVETGAASYEQYF
-	TRBV9	TRBJ2-1	CASSVGIAGGRSSPHEQFF
-	TRBV11-2	TRBJ2-1	CASSPPGVGDEQFF
-	TRBV6-6	TRBJ2-7	CASSSVEDYEQYF
-	TRBV29-1	TRBJ2-2	CSASPDTVETGELFF
-	TRBV28	TRBJ2-1	CASSSQGTYNEQFF
-	TRBV29-1	TRBJ2-7	CSVLSGQGADYEQYF
-	TRBV20-1	TRBJ2-1	CSALLGRANEQFF
-	TRBV4-2	TRBJ1-1	CASSLAGGNTEAFF
-	TRBV7-3	TRBJ2-1	CASSLIGGTYNEQFF
-	TRBV5-1	TRBJ2-3	CASSSLRTTDTQYF
-	TRBV27	TRBJ1-2	CASSTGDGSPGGYTF
-	TRBV10-3	TRBJ2-7	CAIGRDRLPYEQYF
-	TRBV12-3/TRBV12-4	TRBJ2-4	CASSFWEGSLAKNIQYF
-	TRBV7-3	TRBJ2-3	CASSPAGGNTDTQYF
-	TRBV12-3/TRBV12-4	TRBJ2-7	CASSKLGLAGESPYEQYF
-	TRBV27	TRBJ2-1	CASSISGSYNEQFF
-	TRBV28	TRBJ2-2	CASTEHLNTGELFF
-	TRBV12-3/TRBV12-4	TRBJ1-1	CASRGFGGENTEAFF
-	TRBV7-6	TRBJ1-1	CASSPTENTEAFF
-	TRBV29-1	TRBJ1-2	CSVEDLDGYTF
-	TRBV29-1	TRBJ2-7	CSAIDSSYEQYF
-	TRBV7-2	TRBJ2-2	CASSLVVHITGELFF
-	TRBV5-6	TRBJ2-7	CASSPEAIWDTDTYEQYF
-	TRBV25-1	TRBJ1-1	CASSIGQNTEAFF
-	TRBV29-1	TRBJ2-3	CSVYWGTDTQYF
-	TRBV28	TRBJ2-3	CAILDRSTDTQYF
-	TRBV29-1	TRBJ1-1	CSVGYWDGEAFF
-	TRBV14	TRBJ2-7	CASSQEGTSGYEQYF
-	TRBV7-6	TRBJ1-4	CASSLTGGREKLFF
-	TRBV28	TRBJ2-5	CASRRQETQYF
-	TRBV29-1	TRBJ2-5	CSVGEGTGQETQYF
-	TRBV7-9	TRBJ2-5	CASSPRTSGALMGQYF
-	TRBV21-1	TRBJ2-7	CASPLRGNSSYEQYF
-	TRBV30	TRBJ2-1	CAWKPGGGPYNEQFF
-	TRBV7-7	TRBJ2-1	CASSLVVGQGQGQFF
-	TRBV19	TRBJ1-1	CASSISDENTEAFF
-	TRBV29-1	TRBJ2-5	CSVEDPRGAYQETQYF
-	TRBV27	TRBJ1-2	CASSGANYGYTF
-	TRBV6-2/TRBV6-3	TRBJ2-7	CASLESGSRSYEQYF
-	TRBV7-9	TRBJ1-1	CASSLVNTEAFF
-	TRBV29-1	TRBJ2-2	CSVGVANTGELFF
medium-sized	TRBV7-9	TRBJ2-1	CASSSGSSYNEQFF
-	TRBV7-9	TRBJ1-2	CASSLSGTDRNYGYTF
-	TRBV7-7	TRBJ2-1	CASSLWVGPDNEQFF
-	TRBV7-9	TRBJ2-7	CASSHRDGDYEQYF
-	TRBV7-8	TRBJ2-5	CASSLIRARGQETQYF
-	TRBV29-1	TRBJ2-1	CSVEYLGLEQFF
-	TRBV14	TRBJ2-7	CASSQDWSYEQYF
-	TRBV4-1	TRBJ2-7	CASSQDMGAEGQYF